These 16 T cell receptor beta chains were all obtained from the same sample, sequenced in a study of beta chain features in type 1 diabetes. Sequencing targeted expressed TCRB transcripts, as all isolated RNA had been reverse transcribed. Generated by immunoSEQ multiplex PCR, the TCRdb table keeps only in-frame clones and is missing some. Here the sample spans under 450,000 clones, about 14% being singletons. Material for sequencing was naive CD4+ T cells from blood. The receptors were sampled from a young woman in good health.

The chain couples TRBV29-1 to TRBJ1-2; D is unclear. V gave up 5 bases and J gave up 5 bases, with 18 bases separating them. Germline CDR1 is SQVTM and CDR2 is ANQGSEA. This CDR3 has 14 residues. CDR3 in amino acids: CSVPSSRSGYGYTF. In DNA form, the CDR3 reads TGCAGCGTTCCTTCTTCACGTTCAGGATATGGCTACACCTTC.

The chain uses TRBV5-1 and TRBJ2-7, with 9 positions matching TRBD1. The CDR3 covers 16 residues. Germline trimming cut 4 bases from V and 6 bases from J; bases unmatched to any gene: 14. Germline CDR1 and CDR2: SGHRS and YFSETQ. In DNA form, the CDR3 reads TGCGCCAGCAGCCCACGTCCCGGGACAGGGTTTGGCGAGCAGTACTTC. Residues: CASSPRPGTGFGEQYF.

This clone has more than one count but fewer than ten. Mismatch with germline at one junction end may stem from a read error. V and J are TRBV29-1 and TRBJ1-2; D gene unclear. The CDR3 sequence is 14 residues long. Germline-derived CDR1 and CDR2 are SQVTM and ANQGSEA. The CDR3 bases are TGCAGCGTTGAGCATAACCCGCTGGCCTCCCCGAGGTCTTTC. This encodes CSVEHNPLASPRSF. The full variable domain, with the rest looked up from reference TRBV29-1 and TRBJ1-2, is SAVISQKPSRDICQRGTSLTIQCQVDSQVTMMFWYRQQPGQSLTLIATANQGSEATYESGFVIDKFPISRPNLTFSTLTVSNMSPEDSSIYLCSVEHNPLASPRSFGSGTRLTVV.

This chain connects TRBV7-9 to TRBJ2-7, with TRBD2 identical over 13 bases. Germline V gene data show CDR1 as SEHNR and CDR2 as FQNEAQ (reference sequence). Trimming took 3 bases from V and 5 from J; bases not matched to a gene: 7. This CDR3 has 16 amino acids. In DNA form, the CDR3 reads TGTGCCAGCAGCTTTTTACTAGCGGGAGGGATCGACGAGCAGTACTTC. Protein: CASSFLLAGGIDEQYF.

This clone was picked up a small number of times. The rearrangement joins TRBV4-3 to TRBJ2-5; TRBD1 matches 12 bases. This CDR3 region has 16 residues. Germline V gene lookup returns CDR1 LGHNA and CDR2 YSLEER. Trimming removed 0 bases from V and 5 bases from J; junction bases left unmatched: 4. The CDR3 DNA reads TGCGCCAGCAGCCAAGATGGGACAGGGGGCGGTGAGACCCAGTACTTC. Residues: CASSQDGTGGGETQYF.

V is TRBV11-1 and J is TRBJ2-7, with TRBD2 identical over 11 bases. The CDR3 spans 18 residues. V was clipped by 4 bases and J by 0 bases; unmatched bases: 11. Germline CDR1 reads SGHAT; CDR2 reads FQDESV (reference sequence). The CDR3 DNA sequence: TGTGCCAGCAGCTCCCGGACTAGCGGGCTACCGTTCTCCTACGAGCAGTACTTC. Its protein is CASSSRTSGLPFSYEQYF.

The V gene is TRBV5-1, the J gene TRBJ2-6; a weak D match, TRBD1 (6 bases). Trimming shortened V by 0 bases and J by 0 bases, and 10 bases separated the two germline ends. The germline V gene has CDR1 SGHRS and CDR2 YFSETQ. The CDR3 loop spans 17 amino acids. In DNA, the CDR3 is TGCGCCAGCAGCTTGGCAACAGGGTTCTCTGGGGCCAACGTCCTGACTTTC. Amino acids: CASSLATGFSGANVLTF. Filled out from reference TRBV5-1 and TRBJ2-6, the complete variable domain reads KAGVTQTPRYLIKTRGQQVTLSCSPISGHRSVSWYQQTPGQGLQFLFEYFSETQRNKGNFPGRFSGRQFSNSRSEMNVSTLELGDSALYLCASSLATGFSGANVLTFGAGSRLTVL.

CDR3 in amino acids: CAWSVYTGNTIYF. Written as DNA, the CDR3 is TGTGCCTGGAGTGTATACACTGGAAACACCATATATTTT. The chain couples TRBV30 to TRBJ1-3; the D is unclear. CDR3 length: 13 amino acids. Germline values: CDR1 GTSNPN, CDR2 SVGIG (reference sequence). V shed 0 bases and J shed 2 bases, with 5 bases lying between them.

The chain joins TRBV18 to TRBJ1-2, with 7 bases identical to TRBD1. This CDR3 is built from 15 residues. The junction had 7 bases not matched to a gene; V was cut back by 5 bases and J by 1 base. CDR1 and CDR2 from the germline V gene are KGHSH and LQKENI. In DNA, the CDR3 is TGTGCCAGCTCAACCAGACAGGGACTTAACTATGGCTACACCTTC. It yields the protein CASSTRQGLNYGYTF.

The J gene is TRBJ2-3, the V gene TRBV11-2; 10 bases fit TRBD1. The CDR3 has 15 residues. Per the germline V gene, CDR1 is SGHAT and CDR2 is FQNNGV. After removal of 3 bases from V and 1 base from J, the junction contained 1 base not matched to a gene. The CDR3 reads CASSFGQGGTDTQYF. DNA for the CDR3: TGTGCCAGCAGCTTCGGACAGGGGGGCACAGATACGCAGTATTTT.

This clone was observed a few times. The rearrangement joins TRBV7-8 to TRBJ2-7; 13 bases agree with TRBD2. V lost 5 bases to trimming and J lost 5 bases; unmatched junction nucleotides: 3. CDR1 SGHVS and CDR2 FQNEAQ come from the germline V gene. The length of the CDR3 is 14 residues. CDR3 loop: CASSTSGRAHEQYF. The DNA for the CDR3 is TGTGCCAGCAGCACTAGCGGGAGGGCCCACGAGCAGTACTTC. The variable domain in full, completed from reference TRBV7-8 and TRBJ2-7, reads GAGVSQSPRYKVAKRGQDVALRCDPISGHVSLFWYQQALGQGPEFLTYFQNEAQLDKSGLPSDRFFAERPEGSVSTLKIQRTQQEDSAVYLCASSTSGRAHEQYFGPGTRLTVT.

The CDR3: CASSYAGNYGYTF. CDR3 DNA sequence: TGTGCCAGCAGTTACGCAGGGAACTATGGCTACACCTTC. The rearrangement uses TRBV6-6 and TRBJ1-2; a weak D match, TRBD1 (5 bases). V lost 2 bases, J lost 2 bases, and 6 bases lay in between. The CDR3 contains 13 residues. CDR1 is MNHNY, CDR2 SVGAGI, per germline (reference sequence).

In its sample, this clone was seen a few times. The J gene is TRBJ2-1, the V gene TRBV7-9, with D tentatively TRBD2 (6 bases). From germline, CDR1 is SEHNR and CDR2 FQNEAQ (reference sequence). The V gene lost 7 bases and the J gene lost 12 bases, with 13 bases spanning the gap. The CDR3 totals 11 residues. CDR3 DNA: TGTGCCAGCACGGAGGGCTTGGGGCAGTTCTTC. Encoded protein: CASTEGLGQFF. The whole variable domain, filled in from reference TRBV7-9 and TRBJ2-1, reads DTGVSQNPRHKITKRGQNVTFRCDPISEHNRLYWYRQTLGQGPEFLTYFQNEAQLEKSRLLSDRFSAERPKGSFSTLEIQRTEQGDSAMYLCASTEGLGQFFGPGTRLTVL.

The V and J genes are TRBV7-9 and TRBJ2-7; 8 nucleotides line up with TRBD1. The CDR3 loop spans 15 amino acids. J was trimmed by 1 base and V by 6 bases; bases with no gene match: 8. Germline values: CDR1 SEHNR, CDR2 FQNEAQ (reference sequence). CDR3 sequence: CASSQDRGWSYEQYF. The CDR3 region has the DNA TGTGCCAGCAGTCAAGACAGGGGATGGTCCTACGAGCAGTACTTC.

This clone was observed a handful of times. The CDR3 sequence is CAWSVIGHGGYTF. As DNA, the CDR3 is TGTGCCTGGAGCGTGATTGGGCACGGTGGCTACACCTTC. V gene TRBV30 combines with J gene TRBJ1-2; D gene uncertain. The CDR3 is 13 amino acids. CDR1 and CDR2 from the germline V gene are GTSNPN and SVGIG (reference sequence). Trimming removed 3 bases from V and 7 bases from J, with 15 bases in between.

This clone was recorded a few times. The chain is built from TRBV21-1 and TRBJ2-3; the table's D call of TRBD1 was not tested on the DNA. TRBV21-1 is described as a pseudogene. This CDR3 has 14 amino acids. In DNA form, the CDR3 reads TGTGCCAGAGACCGACAGGTCAGCACAGATACGCAGTATTTT. Its protein is CARDRQVSTDTQYF.